Included here is one TCR beta chain sequence, with context. Ages ranged from about 18 to 89 years, with residence in about 24 US areas. Clones were read by immunoSEQ multiplex PCR, and TCRdb kept only the in-frame ones, dropping some. The profile shows a few hundred thousand clones, about 90% of them singletons. The data are from a study of blood T cell repertoires in COVID-19. This CDR3 has 17 amino acids. The germline gives CDR1 SNHLY, CDR2 FYNNEI. V shed 6 bases and J shed 0 bases, with 21 bases lying between them. The rearrangement joins TRBV2 to TRBJ2-7, with D possibly TRBD1 on 5 matching bases. The sample was PBMCs or T cells enriched from blood (not recorded which). This receptor was identified in a woman aged 30 to 39 who had recovered from COVID-19. The CDR3 sequence: CASSTNAGKYSSYEQYF. In DNA, the CDR3 is TGTGCCAGCAGCACCAACGCAGGGAAGTATAGCTCCTACGAGCAGTACTTC. Combining the CDR3 with reference TRBV2 and TRBJ2-7 gives the whole variable domain EPEVTQTPSHQVTQMGQEVILRCVPISNHLYFYWYRQILGQKVEFLVSFYNNEISEKSEIFDDQFSVERPDGSNFTLKIRSTKLEDSAMYFCASSTNAGKYSSYEQYFGPGTRLTVT.